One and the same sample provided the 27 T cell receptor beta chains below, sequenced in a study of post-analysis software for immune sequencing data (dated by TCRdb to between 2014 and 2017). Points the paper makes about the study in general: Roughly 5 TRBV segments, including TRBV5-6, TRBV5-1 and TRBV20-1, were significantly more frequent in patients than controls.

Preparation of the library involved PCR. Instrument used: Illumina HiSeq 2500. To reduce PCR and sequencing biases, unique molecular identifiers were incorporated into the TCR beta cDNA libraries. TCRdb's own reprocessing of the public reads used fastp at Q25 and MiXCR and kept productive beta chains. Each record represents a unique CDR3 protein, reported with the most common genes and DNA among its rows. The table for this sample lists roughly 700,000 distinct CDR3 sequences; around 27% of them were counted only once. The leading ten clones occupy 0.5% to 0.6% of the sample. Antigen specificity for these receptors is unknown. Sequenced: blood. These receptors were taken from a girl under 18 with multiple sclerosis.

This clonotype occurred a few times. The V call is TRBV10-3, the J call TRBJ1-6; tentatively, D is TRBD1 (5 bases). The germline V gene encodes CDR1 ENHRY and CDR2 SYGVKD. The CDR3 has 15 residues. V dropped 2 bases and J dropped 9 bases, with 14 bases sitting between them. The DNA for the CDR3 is TGTGCCATCAGTGAGAAGGGCAGGGTGGCTTCACCCCTCCACTTT. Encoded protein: CAISEKGRVASPLHF.

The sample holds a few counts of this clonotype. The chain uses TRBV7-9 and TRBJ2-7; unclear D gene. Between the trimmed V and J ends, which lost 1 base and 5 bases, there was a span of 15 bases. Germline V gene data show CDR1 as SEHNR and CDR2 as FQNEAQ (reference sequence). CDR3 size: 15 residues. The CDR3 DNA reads TGTGCCAGCAGCTTAGGGCGGCGCCCGGTCAACGAGCAGTACTTC. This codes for CASSLGRRPVNEQYF.

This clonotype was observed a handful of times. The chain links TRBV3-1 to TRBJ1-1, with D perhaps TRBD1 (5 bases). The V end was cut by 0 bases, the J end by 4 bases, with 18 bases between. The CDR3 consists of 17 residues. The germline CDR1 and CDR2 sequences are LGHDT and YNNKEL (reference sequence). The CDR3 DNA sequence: TGTGCCAGCAGCCAAGATAAGGGGCTAGGGGTCGGCACTGAAGCTTTCTTT. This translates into CASSQDKGLGVGTEAFF.

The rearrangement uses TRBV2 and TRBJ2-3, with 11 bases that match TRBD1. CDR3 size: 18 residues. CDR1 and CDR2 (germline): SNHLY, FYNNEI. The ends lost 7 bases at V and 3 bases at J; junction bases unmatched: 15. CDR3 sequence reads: CASKAQWTGGAVTDTQYF. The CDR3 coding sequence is TGTGCCAGCAAAGCTCAGTGGACAGGGGGCGCGGTAACAGATACGCAGTATTTT.

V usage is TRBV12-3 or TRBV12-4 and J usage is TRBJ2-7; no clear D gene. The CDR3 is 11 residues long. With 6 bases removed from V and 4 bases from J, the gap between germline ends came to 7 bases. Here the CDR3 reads CASRRGYEQYF. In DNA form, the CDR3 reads TGTGCCAGCAGGCGAGGTTACGAGCAGTACTTC.

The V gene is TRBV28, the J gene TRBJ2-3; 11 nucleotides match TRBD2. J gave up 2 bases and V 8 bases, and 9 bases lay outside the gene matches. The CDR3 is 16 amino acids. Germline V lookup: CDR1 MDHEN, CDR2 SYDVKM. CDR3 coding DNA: TGTGCCAGCGGTCCGACTAGCGGGGCCTACACAGATACGCAGTATTTT. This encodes CASGPTSGAYTDTQYF. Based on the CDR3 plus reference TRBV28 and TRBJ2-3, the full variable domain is DVKVTQSSRYLVKRTGEKVFLECVQDMDHENMFWYRQDPGLGLRLIYFSYDVKMKEKGDIPEGYSVSREKKERFSLILESASTNQTSMYLCASGPTSGAYTDTQYFGPGTRLTVL.

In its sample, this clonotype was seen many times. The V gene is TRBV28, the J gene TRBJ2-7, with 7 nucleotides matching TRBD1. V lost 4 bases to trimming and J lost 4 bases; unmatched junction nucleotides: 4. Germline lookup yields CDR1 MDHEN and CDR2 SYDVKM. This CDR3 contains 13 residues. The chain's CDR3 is CASSSGTDYEQYF. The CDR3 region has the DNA TGTGCCAGCAGTTCCGGGACAGATTACGAGCAGTACTTC. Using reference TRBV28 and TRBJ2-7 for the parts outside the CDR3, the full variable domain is DVKVTQSSRYLVKRTGEKVFLECVQDMDHENMFWYRQDPGLGLRLIYFSYDVKMKEKGDIPEGYSVSREKKERFSLILESASTNQTSMYLCASSSGTDYEQYFGPGTRLTVT.

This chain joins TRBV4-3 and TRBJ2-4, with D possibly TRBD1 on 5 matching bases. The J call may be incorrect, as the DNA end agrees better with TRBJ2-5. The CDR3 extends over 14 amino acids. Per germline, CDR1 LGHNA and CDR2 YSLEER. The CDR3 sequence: CASSQEVRVQTQYF. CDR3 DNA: TGCGCCAGCAGCCAAGAAGTCAGGGTGCAGACCCAGTACTTC.

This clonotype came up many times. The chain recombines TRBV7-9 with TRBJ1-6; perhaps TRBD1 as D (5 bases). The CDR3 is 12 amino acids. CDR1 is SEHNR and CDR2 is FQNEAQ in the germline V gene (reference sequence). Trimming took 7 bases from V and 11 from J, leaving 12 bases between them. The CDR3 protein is CASTNLGAPLHF. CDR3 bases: TGTGCCAGCACCAACTTAGGGGCACCCCTCCACTTT.

DNA of the CDR3: TGTGCCAGCAGCTATACTTCCGGGACACCCTTCGGGGAGCAGTACTTC. Translated, it gives CASSYTSGTPFGEQYF. The chain employs TRBV11-2 and TRBJ2-4; tentatively, D is TRBD1 (6 bases). V lost 4 bases, J lost 13 bases, and 26 bases lay in between. This CDR3 has 16 amino acids. Germline V gene lookup returns CDR1 SGHAT and CDR2 FQNNGV.

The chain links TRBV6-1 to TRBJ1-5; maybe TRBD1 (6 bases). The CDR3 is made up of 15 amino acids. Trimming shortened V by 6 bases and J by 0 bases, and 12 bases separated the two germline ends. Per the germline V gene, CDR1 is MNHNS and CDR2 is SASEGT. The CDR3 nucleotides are TGTGCCAGCAGCATAGACAGGACTAGCAATCAGCCCCAGCATTTT. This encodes CASSIDRTSNQPQHF.

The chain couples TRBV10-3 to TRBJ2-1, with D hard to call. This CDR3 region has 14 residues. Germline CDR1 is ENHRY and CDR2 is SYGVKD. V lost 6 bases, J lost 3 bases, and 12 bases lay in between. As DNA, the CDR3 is TGTGCCATCAGACCAGGTACCCTCTACAATGAGCAGTTCTTC. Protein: CAIRPGTLYNEQFF.

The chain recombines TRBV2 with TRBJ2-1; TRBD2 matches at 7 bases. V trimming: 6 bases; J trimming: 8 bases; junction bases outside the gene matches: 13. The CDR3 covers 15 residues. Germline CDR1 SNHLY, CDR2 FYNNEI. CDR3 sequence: CASRRWGRAVDEQFF. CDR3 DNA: TGTGCCAGCAGACGGTGGGGGAGGGCCGTTGATGAGCAGTTCTTC.

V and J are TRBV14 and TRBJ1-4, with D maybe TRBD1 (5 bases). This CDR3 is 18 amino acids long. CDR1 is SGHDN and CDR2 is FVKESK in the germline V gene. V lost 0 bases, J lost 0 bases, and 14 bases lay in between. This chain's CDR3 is CASSQDPRRGTTNEKLFF. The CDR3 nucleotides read TGTGCCAGCAGCCAAGATCCCAGGAGGGGAACAACTAATGAAAAACTGTTTTTT.

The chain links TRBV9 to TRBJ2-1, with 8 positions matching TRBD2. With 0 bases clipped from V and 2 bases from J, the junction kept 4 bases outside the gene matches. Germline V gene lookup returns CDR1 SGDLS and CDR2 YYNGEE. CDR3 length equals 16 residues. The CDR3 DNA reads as TGTGCCAGCAGCGTAGGAGCGGGGGCCGCCTACAATGAGCAGTTCTTC. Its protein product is CASSVGAGAAYNEQFF.

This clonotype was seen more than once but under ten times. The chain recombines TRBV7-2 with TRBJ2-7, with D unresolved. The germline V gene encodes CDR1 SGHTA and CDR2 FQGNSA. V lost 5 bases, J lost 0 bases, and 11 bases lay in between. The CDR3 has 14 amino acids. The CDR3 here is CASSLTVGSYEQYF. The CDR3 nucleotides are TGTGCCAGCAGCCTAACGGTAGGCTCCTACGAGCAGTACTTC.

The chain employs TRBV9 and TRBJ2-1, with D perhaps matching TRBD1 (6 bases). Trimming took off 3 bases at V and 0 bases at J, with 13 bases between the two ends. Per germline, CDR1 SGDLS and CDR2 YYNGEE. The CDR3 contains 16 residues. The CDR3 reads CASSAPGHSSYNEQFF. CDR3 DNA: TGTGCCAGCAGCGCCCCGGGACACAGCTCCTACAATGAGCAGTTCTTC.

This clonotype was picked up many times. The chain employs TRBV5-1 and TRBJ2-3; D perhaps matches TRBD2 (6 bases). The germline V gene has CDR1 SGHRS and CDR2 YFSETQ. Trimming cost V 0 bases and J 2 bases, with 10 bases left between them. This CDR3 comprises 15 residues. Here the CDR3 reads CASSLAAGSTDTQYF. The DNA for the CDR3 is TGCGCCAGCAGCTTGGCCGCGGGATCCACAGATACGCAGTATTTT.

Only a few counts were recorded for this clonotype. CDR3 coding DNA: TGCAGCGTTGTATGGGTAGTCGGGGGCACTGAAGCTTTCTTT. This gives the protein CSVVWVVGGTEAFF. The rearrangement links TRBV29-1 to TRBJ1-1, with D perhaps matching TRBD1 (5 bases). From germline, CDR1 is SQVTM and CDR2 ANQGSEA. The CDR3 totals 14 residues. V was trimmed by 4 bases and J by 4 bases, leaving 16 bases between them.

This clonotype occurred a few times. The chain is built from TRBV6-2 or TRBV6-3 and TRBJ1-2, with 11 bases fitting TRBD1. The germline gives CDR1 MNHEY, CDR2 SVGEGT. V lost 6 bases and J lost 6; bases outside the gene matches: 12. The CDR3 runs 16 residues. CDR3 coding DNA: TGTGCCAGCAGCCTAGCCCCCGGGACAGGGGGAAATGGCTACACCTTC. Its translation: CASSLAPGTGGNGYTF.

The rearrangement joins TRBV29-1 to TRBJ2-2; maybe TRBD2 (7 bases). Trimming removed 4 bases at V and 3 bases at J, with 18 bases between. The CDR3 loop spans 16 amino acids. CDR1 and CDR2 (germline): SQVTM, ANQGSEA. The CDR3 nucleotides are TGCAGCGTTGCGGTAGGGGGGGCTGTGGACACCGGGGAGCTGTTTTTT. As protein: CSVAVGGAVDTGELFF.

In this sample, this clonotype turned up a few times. The CDR3: CASTPSGGAKSYEQYF. The CDR3 nucleotides read TGTGCCAGCACTCCTAGCGGGGGGGCCAAGTCCTACGAGCAGTACTTC. The rearrangement links TRBV12-3 or TRBV12-4 to TRBJ2-7, with 12 nucleotides matching TRBD2. J lost 1 base, V lost 7 bases, and 8 bases had no gene match. The CDR3 loop spans 16 amino acids.

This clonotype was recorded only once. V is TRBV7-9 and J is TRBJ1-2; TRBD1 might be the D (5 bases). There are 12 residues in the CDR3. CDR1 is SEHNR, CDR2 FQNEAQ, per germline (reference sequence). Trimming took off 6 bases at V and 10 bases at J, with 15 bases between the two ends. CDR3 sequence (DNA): TGTGCCAGCAGTACTGCGACAGAGGACTACACCTTC. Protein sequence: CASSTATEDYTF.

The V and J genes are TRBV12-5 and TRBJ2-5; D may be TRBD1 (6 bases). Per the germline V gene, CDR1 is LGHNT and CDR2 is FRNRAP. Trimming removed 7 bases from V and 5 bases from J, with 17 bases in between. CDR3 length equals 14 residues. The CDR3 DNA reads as TGTGCTAGTGTCGACAGGACATCTGGGGAGACCCAGTACTTC. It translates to CASVDRTSGETQYF.

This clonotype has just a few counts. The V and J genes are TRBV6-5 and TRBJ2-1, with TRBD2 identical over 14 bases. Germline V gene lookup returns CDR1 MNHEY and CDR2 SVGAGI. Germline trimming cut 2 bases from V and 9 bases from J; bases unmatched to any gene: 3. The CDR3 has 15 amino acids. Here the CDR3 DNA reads TGTGCCAGCAGTTACGGGACTAGCGGGAGAGCTGAGCAGTTCTTC. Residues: CASSYGTSGRAEQFF.

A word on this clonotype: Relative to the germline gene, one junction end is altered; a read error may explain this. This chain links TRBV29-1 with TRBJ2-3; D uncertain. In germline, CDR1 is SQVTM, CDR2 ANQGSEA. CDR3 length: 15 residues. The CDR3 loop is CGVEDLIYSTDTQYF. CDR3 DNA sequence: TGCGGCGTTGAAGATCTGATCTATAGCACAGATACGCAGTATTTT.

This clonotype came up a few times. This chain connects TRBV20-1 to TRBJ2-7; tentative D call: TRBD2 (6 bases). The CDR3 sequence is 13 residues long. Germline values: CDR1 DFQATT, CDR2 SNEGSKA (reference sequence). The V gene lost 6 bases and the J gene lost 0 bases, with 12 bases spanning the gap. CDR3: CSAMDGSSYEQYF. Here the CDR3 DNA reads TGCAGTGCAATGGACGGGAGCTCCTACGAGCAGTACTTC.